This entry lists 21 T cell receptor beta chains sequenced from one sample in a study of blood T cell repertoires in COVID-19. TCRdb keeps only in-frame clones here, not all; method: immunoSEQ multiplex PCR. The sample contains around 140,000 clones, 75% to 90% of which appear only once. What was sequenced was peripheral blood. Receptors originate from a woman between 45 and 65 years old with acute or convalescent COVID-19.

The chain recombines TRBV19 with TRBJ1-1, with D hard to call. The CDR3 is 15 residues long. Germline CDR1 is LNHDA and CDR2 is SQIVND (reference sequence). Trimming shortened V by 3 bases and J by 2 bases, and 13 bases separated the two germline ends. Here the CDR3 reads CASSISRVSNTEAFF. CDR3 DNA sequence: TGTGCCAGTAGTATCTCGCGGGTCTCCAACACTGAAGCTTTCTTT.

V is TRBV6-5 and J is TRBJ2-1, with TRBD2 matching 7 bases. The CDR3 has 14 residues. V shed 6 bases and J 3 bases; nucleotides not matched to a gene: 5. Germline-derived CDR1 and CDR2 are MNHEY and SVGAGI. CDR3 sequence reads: CASRTLADYNEQFF. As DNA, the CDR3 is TGTGCCAGCAGGACCCTAGCGGACTACAATGAGCAGTTCTTC.

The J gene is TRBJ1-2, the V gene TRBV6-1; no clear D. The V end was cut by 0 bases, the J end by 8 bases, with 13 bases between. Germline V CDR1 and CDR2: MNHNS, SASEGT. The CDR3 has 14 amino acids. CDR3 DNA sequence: TGTGCCAGCAGTGAAGCGAAGGGAGGGTCAGGCTACACCTTC. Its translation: CASSEAKGGSGYTF.

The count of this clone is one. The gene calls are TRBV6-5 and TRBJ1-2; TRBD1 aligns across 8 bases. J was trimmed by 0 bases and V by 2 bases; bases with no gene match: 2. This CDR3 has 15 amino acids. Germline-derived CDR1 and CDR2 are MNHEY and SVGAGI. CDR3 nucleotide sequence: TGTGCCAGCAGTTACACGGGACAGGCTAACTATGGCTACACCTTC. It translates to CASSYTGQANYGYTF.

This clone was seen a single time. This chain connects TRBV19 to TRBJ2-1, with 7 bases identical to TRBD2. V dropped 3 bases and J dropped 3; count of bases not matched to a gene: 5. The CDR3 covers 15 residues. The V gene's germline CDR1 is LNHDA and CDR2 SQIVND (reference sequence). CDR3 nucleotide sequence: TGTGCCAGTAGTATCCTGGCTAGCGGCTACAATGAGCAGTTCTTC. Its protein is CASSILASGYNEQFF.

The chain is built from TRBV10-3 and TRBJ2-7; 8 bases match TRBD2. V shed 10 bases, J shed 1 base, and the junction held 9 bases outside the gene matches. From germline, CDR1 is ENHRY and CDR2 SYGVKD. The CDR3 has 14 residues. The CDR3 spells CATVRGGSSYEQYF. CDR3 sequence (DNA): TGTGCCACGGTTCGGGGGGGTTCATCCTACGAGCAGTACTTC.

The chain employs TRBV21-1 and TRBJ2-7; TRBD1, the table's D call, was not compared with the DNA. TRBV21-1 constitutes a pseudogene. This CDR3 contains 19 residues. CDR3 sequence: CASSKGGTGDLILSYEQYF. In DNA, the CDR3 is TGTGCCAGCAGCAAAGGCGGGACAGGGGACCTTATCCTCTCCTACGAGCAGTACTTC.

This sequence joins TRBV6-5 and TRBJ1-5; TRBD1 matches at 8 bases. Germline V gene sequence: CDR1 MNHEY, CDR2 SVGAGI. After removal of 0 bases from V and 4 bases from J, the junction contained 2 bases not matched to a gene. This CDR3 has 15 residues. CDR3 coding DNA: TGTGCCAGCAGTTACTCATGGACAGGGAATCAGCCCCAGCATTTT. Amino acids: CASSYSWTGNQPQHF.

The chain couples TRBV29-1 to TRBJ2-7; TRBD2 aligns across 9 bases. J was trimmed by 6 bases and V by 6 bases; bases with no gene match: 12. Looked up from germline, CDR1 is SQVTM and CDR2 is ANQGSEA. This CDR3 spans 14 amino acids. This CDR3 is CSVRILAGPGEQYF. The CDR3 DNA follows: TGCAGCGTCCGAATCCTAGCGGGACCGGGCGAGCAGTACTTC.

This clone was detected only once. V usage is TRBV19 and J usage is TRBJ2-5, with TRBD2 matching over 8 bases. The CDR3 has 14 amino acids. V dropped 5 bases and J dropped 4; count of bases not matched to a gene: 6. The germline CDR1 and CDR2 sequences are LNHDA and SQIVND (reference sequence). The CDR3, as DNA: TGTGCCAGTAGTGTAGCGGGATTCGGAGAGACCCAGTACTTC. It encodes CASSVAGFGETQYF.

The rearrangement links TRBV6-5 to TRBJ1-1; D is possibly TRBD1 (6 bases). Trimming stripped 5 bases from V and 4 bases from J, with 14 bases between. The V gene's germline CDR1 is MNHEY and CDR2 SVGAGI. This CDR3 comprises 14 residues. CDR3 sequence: CASSRYRESTEAFF. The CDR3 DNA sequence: TGTGCCAGCAGTAGGTACAGGGAGAGCACTGAAGCTTTCTTT.

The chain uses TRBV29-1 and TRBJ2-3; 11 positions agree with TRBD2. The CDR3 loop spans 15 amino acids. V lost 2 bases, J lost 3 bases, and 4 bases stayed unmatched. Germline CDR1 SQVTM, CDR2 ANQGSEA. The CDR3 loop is CSVESASGGTDTQYF. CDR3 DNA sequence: TGCAGCGTTGAATCTGCTAGCGGGGGGACAGATACGCAGTATTTT.

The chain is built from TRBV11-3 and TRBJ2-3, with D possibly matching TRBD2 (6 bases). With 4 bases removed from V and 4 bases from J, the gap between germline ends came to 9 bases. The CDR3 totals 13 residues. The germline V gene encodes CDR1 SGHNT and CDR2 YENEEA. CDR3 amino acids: CASSSRLADTQYF. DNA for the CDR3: TGTGCCAGCAGCTCGCGACTAGCAGATACGCAGTATTTT.

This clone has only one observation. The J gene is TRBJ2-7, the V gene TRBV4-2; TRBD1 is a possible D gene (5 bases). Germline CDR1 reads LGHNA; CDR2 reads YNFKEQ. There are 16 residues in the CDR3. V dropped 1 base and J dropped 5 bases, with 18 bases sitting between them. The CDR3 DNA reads TGTGCCAGCAGCCAAGGTCCCCAGGGAAGATACGACGAGCAGTACTTC. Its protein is CASSQGPQGRYDEQYF.

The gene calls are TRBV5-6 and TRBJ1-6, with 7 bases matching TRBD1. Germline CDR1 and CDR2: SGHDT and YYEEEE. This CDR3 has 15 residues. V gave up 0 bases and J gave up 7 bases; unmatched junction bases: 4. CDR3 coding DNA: TGTGCCAGCAGCTTGGGCGGGACAGCCAATTCACCCCTCCACTTT. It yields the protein CASSLGGTANSPLHF.

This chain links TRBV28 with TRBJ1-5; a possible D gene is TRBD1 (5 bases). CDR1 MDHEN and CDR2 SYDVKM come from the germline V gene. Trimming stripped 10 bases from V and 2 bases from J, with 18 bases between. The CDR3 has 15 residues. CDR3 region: CATQRGGAGNQPQHF. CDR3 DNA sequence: TGTGCCACCCAACGTGGAGGGGCCGGCAATCAGCCCCAGCATTTT.

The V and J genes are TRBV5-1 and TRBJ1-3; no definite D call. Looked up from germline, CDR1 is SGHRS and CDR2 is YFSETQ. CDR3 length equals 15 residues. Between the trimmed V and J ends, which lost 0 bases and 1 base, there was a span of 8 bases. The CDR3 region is CASSLGRGSGNTIYF. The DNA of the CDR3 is TGCGCCAGCAGCTTGGGGCGGGGATCTGGAAACACCATATATTTT.

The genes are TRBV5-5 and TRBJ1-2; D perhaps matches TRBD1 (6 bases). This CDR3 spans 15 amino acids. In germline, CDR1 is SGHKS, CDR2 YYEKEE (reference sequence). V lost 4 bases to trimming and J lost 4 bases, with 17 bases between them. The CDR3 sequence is CASSTQWGGAYGYTF. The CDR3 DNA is TGTGCCAGCAGCACCCAGTGGGGGGGCGCCTATGGCTACACCTTC.

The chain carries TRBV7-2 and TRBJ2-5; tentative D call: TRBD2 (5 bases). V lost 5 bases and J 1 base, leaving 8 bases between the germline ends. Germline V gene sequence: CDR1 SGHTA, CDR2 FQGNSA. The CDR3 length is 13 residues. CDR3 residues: CASSTGIQETQYF. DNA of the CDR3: TGTGCCAGCAGCACGGGGATCCAAGAGACCCAGTACTTC. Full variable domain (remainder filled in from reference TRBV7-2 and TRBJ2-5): GAGVSQSPSNKVTEKGKDVELRCDPISGHTALYWYRQSLGQGLEFLIYFQGNSAPDKSGLPSDRFSAERTGGSVSTLTIQRTQQEDSAVYLCASSTGIQETQYFGPGTRLLVL.

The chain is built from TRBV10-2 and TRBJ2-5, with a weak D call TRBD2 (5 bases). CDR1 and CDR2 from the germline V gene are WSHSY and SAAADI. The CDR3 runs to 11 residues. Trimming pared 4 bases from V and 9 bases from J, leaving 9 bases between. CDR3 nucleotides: TGCGCCAGCAGTGGTGCCGGGGCCCAGTACTTC. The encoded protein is CASSGAGAQYF.

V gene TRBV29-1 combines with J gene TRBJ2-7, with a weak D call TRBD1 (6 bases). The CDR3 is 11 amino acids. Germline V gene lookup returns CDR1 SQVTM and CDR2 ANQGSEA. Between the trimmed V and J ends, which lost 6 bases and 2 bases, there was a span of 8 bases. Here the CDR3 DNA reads TGCAGCGTCAGGGGCACCTACGAGCAGTACTTC. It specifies CSVRGTYEQYF.